Listed here are 2 T cell receptor beta chains from one sample, sequenced in a study of T cell responses to AZD1222 COVID-19 vaccine. Sequencing was performed with immunoSEQ multiplex PCR; in TCRdb, only in-frame clones are kept and a portion is missing. The data show roughly 120,000 clones, around 81% seen once. The input for sequencing was peripheral blood, taken on day 0 of AZD1222 vaccination. Source of these receptors: an adult in good health.

The chain combines TRBV10-3 with TRBJ2-7; no firm D call. Germline V gene data show CDR1 as ENHRY and CDR2 as SYGVKD. The CDR3 consists of 15 residues. The V end lost 6 bases, the J end lost 0 bases, and 15 bases lay between the germline ends. The DNA for the CDR3 is TGTGCCATCAGAGACCCCGGGCCGCGCTCCTACGAGCAGTACTTC. It encodes CAIRDPGPRSYEQYF.

This chain links TRBV11-3 with TRBJ2-5; D ambiguous. Between the trimmed V and J ends, which lost 4 bases and 2 bases, there was a span of 14 bases. The CDR3 loop spans 15 amino acids. Germline V gene data show CDR1 as SGHNT and CDR2 as YENEEA. The chain's CDR3 is CASSSSRDNQETQYF. The CDR3 DNA follows: TGTGCCAGCAGCTCGTCAAGGGATAATCAAGAGACCCAGTACTTC.